This T cell receptor beta chain was obtained from a study of cytomegalovirus exposure and HLA in healthy donors. A few counts support this clone. 60 Vbeta and 13 Jbeta primers were used in PCR. Profiled with immunoSEQ multiplex PCR; TCRdb holds only in-frame clones, not every one. This sample has some 120,000 clones; over 70% occur once, and the top ten carry more than 7%. V shed 4 bases and J shed 4 bases, with 7 bases lying between them. The CDR3 extends over 12 amino acids. Germline CDR1 and CDR2: SGHTA and FQGNSA. This chain joins TRBV7-2 and TRBJ2-5; D is unclear. The origin of this receptor is a woman aged 45-65 years in good health and CMV-seropositive. The sample was PBMCs. CDR3 residues: CASSSYSETQYF. CDR3 nucleotides: TGTGCCAGCAGCTCGTACTCAGAGACCCAGTACTTC.